This record looks at one T cell receptor beta chain sequence and its context. This specimen comes from a study of blood T cell repertoires in COVID-19. Repertoires were generated with immunoSEQ multiplex PCR, while TCRdb's copy carries only in-frame clones and drops some. Of a few hundred thousand clones listed, roughly 87% are singletons. The CDR3 extends over 17 amino acids. This sequence was found in a man aged 18-30 years with active or convalescent COVID-19. Sequencing was done on a sample of peripheral blood. The chain has TRBV21-1 and TRBJ2-2; the DNA was not used to check the table's D call, TRBD2. TRBV21-1 is recorded as a pseudogene. The CDR3 loop reads CASKGELAGRCTGELFF. The CDR3 DNA reads TGTGCCAGCAAGGGAGAACTAGCGGGAAGGTGCACCGGGGAGCTGTTTTTT.